This paragraph covers one T cell receptor (beta chain) sequence. What it binds is not known. This entry belongs to a study of blood T cells in healthy people across ages. Whole-study results and caveats: Without sorted subsets, naive and antigen-experienced compartments could not be conclusively compared.

For the second PCR, which ran for roughly 6 to 12 cycles, a sample-barcoded 5' primer and a J-beta primer mix were used. There were at least 3 million CDR3-containing paired-end reads obtained from each sample. TCRdb re-derived calls from the 5' RACE reads in MiXCR, one entry per CDR3 protein. Of hundreds of thousands of distinct CDR3 sequences listed, around 49% are singletons. Deletions cut 5 bases from V and 7 bases from J, with 15 bases between. There are 12 residues in the CDR3. The germline V gene encodes CDR1 DFQATT and CDR2 SNEGSKA (reference sequence). This clonotype was sampled from a man aged 30 to 39 in good health. Sequenced sample: blood. The J gene is TRBJ2-7, the V gene TRBV20-1; D is unclear. CDR3 region: CSAAEWEGEQYF. DNA of the CDR3: TGCAGTGCTGCGGAATGGGAAGGGGAGCAGTACTTC.